This T cell receptor (beta chain) was captured by sequencing in a study of control samples from healthy donors and cancer patients (dated by TCRdb to the early 2020s). Points on this clone: No cognate antigen has been identified for it.

Trimming takes 6 bases from V and 5 bases from J, and the germline ends sit 14 bases apart. The CDR3 contains 14 residues, cysteine and phenylalanine counted. Kept here is only the CDR3 DNA, which spans 42 bases and is read in frame from base 1. CDR1 and CDR2 are read off the germline V gene as SNHLY and FYNNEI. The method behind the library was the immunoSEQ multiplex PCR assay. TCRdb retrieved this table from immuneACCESS and kept in-frame rearrangements only. Not all clones are present; in checked studies, unresolved V genes account for under half, and no reason is known for the remainder. This sample's listing comprises about 210,000 clones. More than 2% of the sample lies in the top ten.

The chain joins TRBV2 to TRBJ1-5; tentative D gene TRBD1, with 5 bases matching. The sample consisted of blood. The TCR comes from a woman in her thirties in good health. DNA sequence: TGTGCCAGCAGGGGGGACGGCCGATATCAGCCCCAGCATTTT. Its coded protein is CASRGDGRYQPQHF.